This T cell receptor beta chain was obtained from a study of quantifying T cell responses using KT2 cells. Across the study: cDNA was made from DNase-treated RNA using alpha and beta constant primers. A predetermined fluorescence threshold ended the second PCR, run as a qPCR.

Known numbers of the T cell clone KT2 were added to PBMC. A single-stranded UMI oligo with SP2 sequence was ligated to cDNA 3' ends. The first PCR ran around 4 cycles with an equimolar RC1.1 and RC1.2 beta primer mix. One entry per CDR3 protein results from TCRdb running MiXCR on the UMI-ligation and nested PCR reads. The table records fewer than 60,000 distinct CDR3 sequences, roughly 12% of them present only once. The origin of this receptor is a human donor. The sample was PBMCs spiked with cells of the T cell clone KT2.

The CDR3 DNA follows: TGTGCCAGCAGTGACGGGACTAGCGGGAACAATGAGCAGTTCTTC. The encoded protein is CASSDGTSGNNEQFF. The chain links TRBV6-4 to TRBJ2-1, with 13 bases aligning to TRBD2. Trimming removed 2 bases from V and 5 bases from J; junction bases left unmatched: 0. CDR3 size: 15 residues. Germline CDR1 MRHNA, CDR2 SNTAGT.